Sequencing of this TCR beta chain was carried out in a study of PD-L1 blockade in urothelial cancer (dated by TCRdb to about 2017). Broadly, across the study: Every patient began therapy in the mid-2010s and was given atezolizumab 1,200 mg intravenously every 3 weeks. Under 10 patients reached durable clinical benefit, while about 19 patients did not. In the same patients, whole exome sequencing and RNA sequencing of pretreatment tumors were performed in addition to TCR sequencing. Blood samples were analyzed at 3 weeks after treatment start (second dose) and at 6 weeks after treatment start. About nine tenths of the roughly 29 patients were males with bladder-origin urothelial cancer, and 18 of 29 reported a prior smoking history. Durable clinical benefit was defined as a progression-free survival longer than 6 months, and TCR features were additionally tested against progression-free survival and overall survival. An ECOG performance status of 0 or 1 was recorded for the patients, and 0 to 3 prior chemotherapy regimens had been received by the patients. An exploratory multi-omic analysis was conducted of the somatic, immune and clinical correlates of response to PD-L1 blockade with atezolizumab in urothelial cancer. Blood samples gave median yields of about 140,000 T cells and tens of thousands of unique TCRs, along with a median clonality of roughly 0.08. Pretreatment tumor samples, along with matched peripheral blood serially collected before and after atezolizumab treatment, were subjected to TCR sequencing. Some 29 patients had pretreatment blood TCR-seq, roughly 24 had at least one posttreatment blood collection, and roughly 24 had tumor TCR-seq. The study at large found these results: Improved progression-free and overall survival was found to be associated with pretreatment peripheral blood TCR clonality below the median. Patients with durable benefit showed greater expansion of tumor-associated TCR clones in peripheral blood 3 weeks after starting treatment (n of about 21, p = 0.022). Because of the small sample size (n ≈ 28) and the many exploratory analyses performed, the results are intended to be regarded as hypothesis-generating.

Per the publication, the time point label means: pretreatment peripheral blood. A total of 25 to 30 patients with locally advanced or metastatic urothelial carcinoma, treated at Memorial Sloan Kettering on a trial protocol, made up the cohort. Peripheral blood mononuclear cells were collected pretreatment and during treatment, with between 1 and 8 total time points obtained per patient. The Qiagen DNeasy Blood extraction kit was used to purify genomic DNA from total PBMCs and from tumor samples. Collected pretreatment and during treatment, PBMCs were isolated and stored as previously described. Synthetic TCR analog templates were spiked into each PCR so that absolute template abundance could be estimated from read counts. TCRbeta CDR3 regions were amplified from genomic DNA with bias-controlled V and J gene primers using the immunoSEQ assay. Rearranged TCRbeta segments were sequenced at approximately 20X coverage. The paper's processing steps were these. Clustering was used to correct sequencing errors, and CDR3s were annotated against IMGT so that V, D and J genes could be assigned. Downstream analyses used only productive TCRbeta rearrangements, leaving out any out-of-frame or stop-codon sequences. Clonality was calculated as one minus the Shannon entropy normalized by the log of the number of unique productive sequences. Clones differing between time points or between blood and tumor were identified using Fisher's exact test with Benjamini-Hochberg correction, with an adjusted p below 0.01 applied as the threshold. TCRdb mirrors the immuneACCESS table, restricted to in-frame sequences. Some clones are absent from its copies; in checked studies, under half trace to an unresolved V gene, and the reason for the others is unknown. Clone size and V and J calls were adopted from that table, with D and trimming inferred from the DNA. Counted in this sample were about 87,000 clones; around 83% of them appeared once. The ten largest make up 2% to 2.5% of the sample.

Notes on this clone: Its antigen has not been determined. Base-call qualities are not available, and no considerably larger clone is one nucleotide away.

The sequencing used PBMCs, collected around atezolizumab (anti-PD-L1) treatment. The TCR originated in a man between 60 and 75 years old with urothelial cancer.

The nucleotide sequence is TGTGCCAGTAGTCCAACAGGGGGCGCGGTAGTAATTGCACCCCTCCACTTT. This gives the protein CASSPTGGAVVIAPLHF. The rearrangement joined TRBV19 to TRBJ1-6, with 9 central nucleotides matching TRBD1. Sequences LNHDA (CDR1) and SQIVND (CDR2) are obtained from the germline V gene (reference sequence). Inclusive of the bounding cysteine and phenylalanine, the CDR3 is 17 residues long. This entry keeps only the CDR3 DNA: 51 bases, framed from base 1. The germline V and J ends show losses of 5 bases and 11 bases respectively, and no gene match explains 16 bases of the junction.